This TCR beta chain was recovered during a study of cytomegalovirus exposure and HLA in healthy donors. Study-wide results and caveats: Using the classifier, cytomegalovirus status was reportedly diagnosed with high specificity and sensitivity.

Germline CDR1 and CDR2: SGHAT and FQNNGV. The CDR3 has 17 residues. V lost 2 bases, J lost 6 bases, and 12 bases stayed unmatched. PCR involved 60 Vbeta and 13 Jbeta primers. Only in-frame clones appear in the TCRdb table, and some are missing; sequencing was by immunoSEQ multiplex PCR. The sample shows 85,000 to 100,000 clones, roughly four fifths of them seen only once. This clone was seen only a few times. The antigen remains undetermined. The chain couples TRBV11-2 to TRBJ2-3, with 9 bases fitting TRBD2. The sequenced sample consisted of PBMCs. The clonotype comes from a female donor in good health and CMV-seropositive. The CDR3 coding sequence is TGTGCCAGCAGCTTACCCATGCTAGCGGGATTCGGGGATACGCAGTATTTT. It translates to CASSLPMLAGFGDTQYF.